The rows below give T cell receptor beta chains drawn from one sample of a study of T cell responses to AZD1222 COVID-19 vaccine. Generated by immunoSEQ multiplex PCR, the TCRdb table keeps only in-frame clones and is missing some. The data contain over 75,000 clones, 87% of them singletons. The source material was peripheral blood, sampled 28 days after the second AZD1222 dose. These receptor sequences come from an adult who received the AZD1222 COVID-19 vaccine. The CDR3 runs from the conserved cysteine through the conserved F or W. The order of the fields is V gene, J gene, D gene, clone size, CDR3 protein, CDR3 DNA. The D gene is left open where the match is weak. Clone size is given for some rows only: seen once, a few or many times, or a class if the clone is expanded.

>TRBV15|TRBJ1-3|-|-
CATSRDWGRAGNTIYF
TGTGCCACCAGCAGAGATTGGGGCAGGGCTGGAAACACCATATATTTT
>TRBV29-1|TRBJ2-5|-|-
CSVTRGFETQYF
TGCAGCGTTACCAGGGGTTTTGAGACCCAGTACTTC
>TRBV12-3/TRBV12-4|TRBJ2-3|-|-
CASRTPFGDTQYF
TGTGCCAGCAGAACCCCATTTGGAGATACGCAGTATTTT
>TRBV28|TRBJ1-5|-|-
CASSLGQAASKPQHF
TGTGCCAGCAGTTTGGGTCAGGCCGCCTCCAAGCCCCAGCATTTT
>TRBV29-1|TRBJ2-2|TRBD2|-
CSVGASGANTGELFF
TGCAGCGTTGGGGCTAGCGGGGCGAACACCGGGGAGCTGTTTTTT
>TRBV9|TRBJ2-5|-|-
CASSVAPKETQYF
TGTGCCAGCAGCGTAGCCCCCAAGGAGACCCAGTACTTC
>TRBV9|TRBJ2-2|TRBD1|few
CASSDDRGENTGELFF
TGTGCCAGCAGCGACGACAGGGGGGAGAACACCGGGGAGCTGTTTTTT
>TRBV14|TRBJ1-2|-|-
CASSQGYGYTF
TGTGCCAGCAGCCAGGGCTATGGCTACACCTTC
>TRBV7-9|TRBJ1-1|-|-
CASSLALSGNTEAFF
TGTGCCAGCAGCTTAGCGCTCTCGGGGAACACTGAAGCTTTCTTT
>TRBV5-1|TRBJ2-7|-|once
CASRTDRDIGLYEQYF
TGCGCCAGCAGAACGGACCGGGACATAGGCCTCTACGAGCAGTACTTC
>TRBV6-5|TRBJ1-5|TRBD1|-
CASSVDRAANQPQHF
TGTGCCAGCAGCGTTGACAGGGCCGCCAATCAGCCCCAGCATTTT
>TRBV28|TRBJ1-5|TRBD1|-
CASSGGTAYSNQPQHF
TGTGCCAGCAGTGGTGGGACAGCTTATAGCAATCAGCCCCAGCATTTT
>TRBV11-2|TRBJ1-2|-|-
CASSHTGYGYTF
TGTGCCAGCAGCCATACAGGCTATGGCTACACCTTC
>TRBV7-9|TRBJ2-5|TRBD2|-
CASSSAGGRETQYF
TGTGCCAGCAGCTCCGCGGGGGGAAGAGAGACCCAGTACTTC
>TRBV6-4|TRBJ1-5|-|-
CASSEAGGGQPQHF
TGTGCCAGCAGTGAAGCGGGCGGGGGTCAGCCCCAGCATTTT
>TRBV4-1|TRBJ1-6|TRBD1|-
CASSQTGVVDSPLHF
TGCGCCAGCAGCCAAACAGGGGTAGTGGATTCACCCCTCCACTTT
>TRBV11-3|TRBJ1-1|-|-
CASSLTRGTEAFF
TGTGCCAGCAGCTTAACTCGCGGGACTGAAGCTTTCTTT
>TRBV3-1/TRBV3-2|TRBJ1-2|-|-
CASSQGLIANYGYTF
TGTGCCAGCAGCCAAGGCCTGATAGCTAACTATGGCTACACCTTC
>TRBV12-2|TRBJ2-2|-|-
CASRLSTGNYSKHPNTGELFF
TGTGCAAGTCGCTTAAGTACAGGGAACTACTCCAAACACCCGAACACCGGGGAGCTGTTTTTT
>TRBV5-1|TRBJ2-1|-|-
CASSWVGGVAYNEQFF
TGCGCCAGCAGCTGGGTCGGTGGAGTAGCCTACAATGAGCAGTTCTTC
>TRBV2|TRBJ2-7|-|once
CACKSFGYEQYF
TGTGCCTGCAAGAGCTTCGGCTACGAGCAGTACTTC
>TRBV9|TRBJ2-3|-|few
CASSLAGSTDTQYF
TGTGCCAGCAGCCTCGCGGGCTCCACAGATACGCAGTATTTT
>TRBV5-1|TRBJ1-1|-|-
CASSFTTDYTEAFF
TGCGCCAGCAGCTTTACTACAGATTACACTGAAGCTTTCTTT
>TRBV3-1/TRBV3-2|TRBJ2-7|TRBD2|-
CASSQEGLAARYEQYF
TGTGCCAGCAGCCAAGAGGGACTAGCGGCCCGTTACGAGCAGTACTTC
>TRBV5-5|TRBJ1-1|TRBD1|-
CASSRSTGGITEAFF
TGTGCCAGCAGCCGATCGACAGGGGGGATCACTGAAGCTTTCTTT
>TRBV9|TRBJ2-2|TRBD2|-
CASSPEVGLTGELFF
TGTGCCAGCAGCCCCGAGGTGGGACTAACCGGGGAGCTGTTTTTT
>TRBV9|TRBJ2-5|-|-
CASSVGLKETQYF
TGTGCCAGCAGCGTAGGTCTAAAAGAGACCCAGTACTTC
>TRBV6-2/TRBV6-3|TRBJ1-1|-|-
CASSYPRGWGTEAFF
TGTGCCAGCAGTTACCCCCGAGGGTGGGGCACTGAAGCTTTCTTT
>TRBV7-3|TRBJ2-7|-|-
CASSLRGGVPSYEQYF
TGTGCCAGCAGCTTAAGGGGCGGCGTACCTTCCTACGAGCAGTACTTC
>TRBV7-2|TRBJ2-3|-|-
CASSLRQTDTQYF
TGTGCCAGCAGCTTAAGGCAGACAGATACGCAGTATTTT
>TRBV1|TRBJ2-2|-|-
CTSSQDHNTGELFF
TGCACCAGCAGCCAAGATCACAACACCGGGGAGCTGTTTTTT
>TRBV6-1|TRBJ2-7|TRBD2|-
CASSLLAGDNYEQYF
TGTGCCAGCAGTTTACTAGCGGGGGATAACTACGAGCAGTACTTC
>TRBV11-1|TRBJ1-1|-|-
CASSLGRGTTEAFF
TGTGCCAGCAGCTTAGGAAGGGGGACCACTGAAGCTTTCTTT
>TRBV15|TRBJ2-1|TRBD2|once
CATGGAGAGYNEQFF
TGTGCCACCGGAGGAGCGGGGGCCGGTTACAATGAGCAGTTCTTC
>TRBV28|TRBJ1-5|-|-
CASSFGNQPQHF
TGTGCCAGCAGTTTTGGCAATCAGCCCCAGCATTTT
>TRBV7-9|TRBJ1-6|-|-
CASSLQGIHSPLHF
TGTGCCAGCAGCCTGCAGGGCATTCATTCACCCCTCCACTTT
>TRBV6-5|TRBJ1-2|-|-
CASSSPGQGVYGYTF
TGTGCCAGCAGTTCACCAGGGCAGGGCGTCTATGGCTACACCTTC
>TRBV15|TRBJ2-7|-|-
CATSRDVSYEQYF
TGTGCCACCAGCAGAGATGTCAGCTACGAGCAGTACTTC
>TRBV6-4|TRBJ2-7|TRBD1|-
CASKWDSSYEQYF
TGTGCCAGCAAGTGGGACAGTTCCTACGAGCAGTACTTC
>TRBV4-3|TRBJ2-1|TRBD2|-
CASSQDGLAGGRNEQFF
TGCGCCAGCAGCCAAGATGGACTAGCGGGGGGACGAAATGAGCAGTTCTTC
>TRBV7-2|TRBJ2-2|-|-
CASSFQGDYVGNTGELFF
TGTGCCAGCAGCTTCCAGGGAGATTATGTAGGGAACACCGGGGAGCTGTTTTTT
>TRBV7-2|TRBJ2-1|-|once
CASSLFSDTYNEQFF
TGTGCCAGCAGCCTCTTTAGCGACACCTACAATGAGCAGTTCTTC
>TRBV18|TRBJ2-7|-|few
CASSSGGTDSYEQYF
TGTGCCAGCTCATCAGGAGGGACAGATTCCTACGAGCAGTACTTC
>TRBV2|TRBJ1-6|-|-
CASRLTVSPLHF
TGTGCCAGCAGGCTGACGGTTTCACCCCTCCACTTT
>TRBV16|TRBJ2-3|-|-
CASSQIRTDVVSTDTQYF
TGTGCCAGCAGCCAAATAAGGACGGACGTGGTGAGCACAGATACGCAGTATTTT
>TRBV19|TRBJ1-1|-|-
CASSMTETTEAFF
TGTGCCAGTAGTATGACCGAGACCACTGAAGCTTTCTTT
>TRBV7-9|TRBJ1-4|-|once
CASSLGGRATNEKLFF
TGTGCCAGCAGCTTAGGGGGAAGGGCCACTAATGAAAAACTGTTTTTT
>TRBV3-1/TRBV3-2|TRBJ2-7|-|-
CASSQDLSVRTYEQYF
TGTGCCAGCAGCCAAGATCTCAGTGTCCGGACCTACGAGCAGTACTTC
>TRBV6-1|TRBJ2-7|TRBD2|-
CASSETGTSGYEQYF
TGTGCCAGCAGTGAAACCGGGACTAGCGGGTACGAGCAGTACTTC
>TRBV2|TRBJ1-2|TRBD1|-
CASNYQGAPNYGYTF
TGTGCCAGCAACTATCAGGGGGCACCTAACTATGGCTACACCTTC